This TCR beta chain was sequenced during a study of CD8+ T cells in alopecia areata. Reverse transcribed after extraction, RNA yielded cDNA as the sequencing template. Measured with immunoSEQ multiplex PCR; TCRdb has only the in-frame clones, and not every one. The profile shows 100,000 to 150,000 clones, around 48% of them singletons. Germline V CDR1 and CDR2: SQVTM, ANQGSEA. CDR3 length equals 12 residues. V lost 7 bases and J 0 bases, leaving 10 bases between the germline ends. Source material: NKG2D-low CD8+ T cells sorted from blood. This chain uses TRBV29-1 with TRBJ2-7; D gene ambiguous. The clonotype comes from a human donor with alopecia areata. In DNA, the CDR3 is TGCAGCGCTCGGGCAGTCTCCTACGAGCAGTACTTC. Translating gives CSARAVSYEQYF.